This T cell receptor (beta chain) comes out of a study of cytomegalovirus exposure and HLA in healthy donors. Comments on this clone: Its antigen is unidentified.

Vbeta (60) and Jbeta (13) primers were used in the PCR. Assay: immunoSEQ multiplex PCR; the TCRdb copy retains only in-frame clones and omits some. Counted here are about 69,000 clones, 65% to 70% occurring once; the ten biggest clones make up approximately 15%. Study results and limitations: From TCR beta sequences, most subjects' HLA-A and HLA-B alleles were reportedly predicted accurately. Later analysis placed DRB1 highest and HLA-C lowest in TCR association rates, which differed by HLA locus.

CDR1 and CDR2 (germline): LNHDA, SQIVND (reference sequence). The CDR3 consists of 17 residues. The junction had 8 bases not matched to a gene; V was cut back by 3 bases and J by 2 bases. This clonotype was sampled from a male donor in good health and CMV-seropositive. The rearrangement uses TRBV19 and TRBJ2-2; 8 bases match TRBD2. The sample was PBMCs. The CDR3 here is CASSMRSGGPNTGELFF. In DNA form, the CDR3 reads TGTGCCAGTAGTATGAGAAGCGGGGGCCCTAACACCGGGGAGCTGTTTTTT.